Reported below is one T cell receptor (beta chain). Peripheral blood mononuclear cells were collected from every patient before and during treatment, yielding between 1 and 8 samples per patient. The protocol was immunoSEQ multiplex PCR, while the TCRdb copy is restricted to in-frame clones and leaves out a portion. The data contain about 82,000 clones, 82% of them singletons. This specimen belongs to a study of PD-L1 blockade in urothelial cancer. Study-wide context: Bladder-origin urothelial cancer in males described twenty-five of the 29 patients. Patients had received 0 to 3 prior chemotherapy regimens.

V lost 4 bases to trimming and J lost 4 bases, with 15 bases between them. Germline CDR1 and CDR2: MNHNY and SVGAGI (reference sequence). This CDR3 has 15 amino acids. This sequence originates from a man between 70 and 80 years old with urothelial cancer. The sample was PBMCs, taken around atezolizumab (anti-PD-L1) treatment. The rearrangement uses TRBV6-6 and TRBJ2-3, with D perhaps TRBD2 (6 bases). This chain's CDR3 is CASSSFGGLADTQYF. The CDR3 DNA sequence: TGTGCCAGCAGTTCCTTCGGGGGTCTTGCAGATACGCAGTATTTT.